The 12 T cell receptor beta chains listed next were all sequenced from one sample in a study of blood T cell repertoires in COVID-19. TCRdb's table, derived via immunoSEQ multiplex PCR, lists solely in-frame clones and lacks some. The table records 45,000 to 65,000 clones, approximately 80% of them present only once. Source material: peripheral blood. Source of these receptors: a man aged 65 to 85 with active or convalescent COVID-19.

The chain has TRBV6-2 or TRBV6-3 and TRBJ1-2, with D perhaps matching TRBD1 (5 bases). The germline V gene has CDR1 MNHEY and CDR2 SVGEGT. This CDR3 is built from 13 residues. V was cut by 6 bases and J by 8 bases, with 16 bases left in between. The CDR3 loop is CASSRTSRQGYTF. For the CDR3, the DNA is TGTGCCAGCAGCCGGACATCCCGACAAGGCTACACCTTC.

The chain has TRBV6-5 and TRBJ1-1, with D perhaps TRBD1 (5 bases). The germline V gene has CDR1 MNHEY and CDR2 SVGAGI. This CDR3 has 15 residues. Trimming removed 5 bases from V and 5 bases from J, with 18 bases in between. CDR3 sequence: CASSRPGRGGTEAFF. CDR3 nucleotides: TGTGCCAGCAGTCGCCCGGGACGTGGGGGGACTGAAGCTTTCTTT.

J is TRBJ1-2 and V is TRBV19, with a possible D match to TRBD1 (6 bases). The CDR3 covers 12 residues. V was clipped by 5 bases and J by 6 bases, with 10 bases between them. Germline CDR1 and CDR2: LNHDA and SQIVND (reference sequence). The chain's CDR3 is CASSLQGDGYTF. CDR3 nucleotide sequence: TGTGCCAGTAGTCTACAGGGCGATGGCTACACCTTC. The full variable domain, its missing parts supplied by reference TRBV19 and TRBJ1-2, is DGGITQSPKYLFRKEGQNVTLSCEQNLNHDAMYWYRQDPGQGLRLIYYSQIVNDFQKGDIAEGYSVSREKKESFPLTVTSAQKNPTAFYLCASSLQGDGYTFGSGTRLTVV.

The chain employs TRBV2 and TRBJ2-7; TRBD1 is a possible D gene (6 bases). CDR3 size: 14 residues. Trimming shortened V by 1 base and J by 6 bases, and 13 bases separated the two germline ends. Germline V gives CDR1 SNHLY, CDR2 FYNNEI. The CDR3 coding sequence is TGTGCCAGCAGTGAAGACAGGGCTAAGGTCGAGCAGTACTTC. This codes for CASSEDRAKVEQYF.

The sample holds one count of this clone. Here the CDR3 reads CASSRGLAEGNEQFF. As DNA, the CDR3 is TGCGCCAGCAGCCGCGGACTAGCGGAGGGGAATGAGCAGTTCTTC. The genes are TRBV4-3 and TRBJ2-1; 10 bases align to TRBD2. The CDR3 has 15 residues. With 4 bases clipped from V and 7 bases from J, the junction kept 7 bases outside the gene matches. The V gene's germline CDR1 is LGHNA and CDR2 YSLEER.

The chain couples TRBV27 to TRBJ1-1; D not certain. V lost 6 bases to trimming and J lost 0 bases, with 11 bases between them. Germline loops: CDR1 MNHEY, CDR2 SMNVEV (reference sequence). The CDR3 covers 14 residues. CDR3 loop: CASRGGSLNTEAFF. In nucleotides, the CDR3 is TGTGCCAGCAGGGGCGGGAGCCTGAACACTGAAGCTTTCTTT.

J is TRBJ2-5 and V is TRBV7-3; 8 positions match TRBD2. Germline lookup yields CDR1 SGHTA and CDR2 FQGTGA. The CDR3 contains 16 residues. Trimming removed 0 bases from V and 5 bases from J; junction bases left unmatched: 8. The CDR3 sequence is CASSLTGVAGRETQYF. In nucleotides, the CDR3 is TGTGCCAGCAGCTTAACTGGGGTAGCGGGAAGGGAGACCCAGTACTTC.

The chain has TRBV10-3 and TRBJ1-2; 9 positions agree with TRBD1. CDR1 and CDR2 from the germline V gene are ENHRY and SYGVKD. The CDR3 is 16 residues long. The V gene end was trimmed by 6 bases and the J gene end by 1 base; junction bases not matched to a gene: 9. CDR3 amino acids: CAISQTGGEGNYGYTF. CDR3 bases: TGTGCCATCAGCCAGACAGGGGGTGAAGGTAACTATGGCTACACCTTC.

The chain couples TRBV19 to TRBJ1-1, with D perhaps matching TRBD1 (5 bases). The CDR3 is made up of 13 amino acids. CDR1 and CDR2 (germline): LNHDA, SQIVND (reference sequence). Trimming shortened V by 1 base and J by 13 bases, and 16 bases separated the two germline ends. For the CDR3, the DNA is TGTGCCAGTAGTATAGCCTCGGACACAGGTCTTTTCTTT. This encodes CASSIASDTGLFF.

The chain is built from TRBV7-3 and TRBJ2-3; possibly TRBD1 for D (5 bases). This CDR3 is 16 amino acids long. Germline V gene data show CDR1 as SGHTA and CDR2 as FQGTGA. V was pared by 2 bases and J by 0 bases, with 12 bases between. CDR3 DNA sequence: TGTGCCAGCAGCTTACTACAGGCGTCTAGCACAGATACGCAGTATTTT. Amino acid sequence: CASSLLQASSTDTQYF.

V usage is TRBV2 and J usage is TRBJ1-2; D gene ambiguous. The length of the CDR3 is 14 residues. The V gene lost 2 bases and the J gene lost 1 base, with 8 bases spanning the gap. Germline V gene sequence: CDR1 SNHLY, CDR2 FYNNEI. The CDR3 here is CASSERRSNYGYTF. The CDR3 DNA reads as TGTGCCAGCAGTGAACGGCGGAGTAACTATGGCTACACCTTC.

The chain combines TRBV7-2 with TRBJ2-5, with D maybe TRBD2 (5 bases). CDR1 and CDR2 (germline): SGHTA, FQGNSA. V was trimmed by 6 bases and J by 1 base, leaving 12 bases between them. The CDR3 runs to 14 residues. This chain's CDR3 is CASRRTGSQETQYF. CDR3 in DNA: TGTGCCAGCAGAAGGACGGGAAGCCAAGAGACCCAGTACTTC.